This T cell receptor (beta chain) was profiled in a study of cytomegalovirus exposure and HLA in healthy donors. Overall study findings and caveats: According to a later analysis, donors in an Asian-associated ancestry cluster reportedly had fewer N-insertions than the 666-donor mean.

Of note for this clone: Its antigen remains unknown.

Vbeta (60) and Jbeta (13) primers were used in the PCR. Sequencing was performed with immunoSEQ multiplex PCR; in TCRdb, only in-frame clones are kept and a portion is missing. The sample has fewer than 250,000 clones, about four fifths seen once. CDR1 and CDR2 from the germline V gene are SGHNT and YENEEA. The CDR3 totals 15 residues. J lost 5 bases, V lost 5 bases, and 5 bases had no gene match. The clonotype was recovered from a man aged 40-49 years in good health and CMV-seropositive. Sequencing was carried out using PBMCs. The chain uses TRBV11-3 and TRBJ2-2; 10 nucleotides line up with TRBD1. CDR3 region: CASSLRQGATGELFF. CDR3 DNA: TGTGCCAGCAGCCTAAGACAGGGGGCTACCGGGGAGCTGTTTTTT.